Sequencing of this TCR beta chain was carried out in a study of neurological immune-mediated disorders. The V gene's germline CDR1 is SGHVS and CDR2 FNYEAQ. Trimming took 2 bases from V and 4 from J, leaving 10 bases between them. CDR3 length: 14 residues. At least ten counts were recorded for this clonotype. The method for making cDNA was 5'RACE, and it used 10-nucleotide random UMIs. Every sequencing run produced over 160 million TCR-beta sequences that came from 15-18 subjects. Using its own MiXCR run on the 5' RACE reads, TCRdb lists one record per CDR3 protein. In the table there are approximately 130,000 distinct CDR3 sequences, about 3.2% of which are singletons.

The sample comprised PBMCs. The origin of this receptor is a woman aged 30 to 39 with multiple sclerosis. The chain joins TRBV7-6 to TRBJ2-3, with unresolved D. The CDR3 DNA is TGTGCCAGCAGCTTAACAGTATCGGCAGATACGCAGTATTTT. Its translation: CASSLTVSADTQYF.